The T cell receptor beta chain described here comes from a study of identical twins. This clonotype was recorded many times. Its antigen is as yet unknown. The germline V gene has CDR1 LGHNA and CDR2 YNFKEQ. V lost 0 bases, J lost 5 bases, and 13 bases stayed unmatched. The CDR3 totals 18 residues. TCRdb recomputed calls from the 5' RACE reads with MiXCR, one row per CDR3 protein. In the table there are 450,000 to 650,000 distinct CDR3 sequences, 9.6% of which are singletons. Study results and caveats: In cord blood, abundant beta clonotypes had fewer insertions; memory showed no trend.

This sample also appeared in a second study, on yellow fever vaccine responses in identical twins.

The origin of this receptor is a woman aged 18-29 years in good health. Sequencing input: PBMCs. This chain uses TRBV4-2 with TRBJ1-5, with 7 bases matching TRBD1. This CDR3 is CASSQELSGHRGDQPQHF. The CDR3 nucleotides read TGTGCCAGCAGCCAAGAGTTATCGGGGCACAGGGGAGATCAGCCCCAGCATTTT.